A selection of T cell receptor beta chains follows, all from one sample in a study of cytomegalovirus exposure and HLA in healthy donors. TCRdb keeps only in-frame clones here, not all; method: immunoSEQ multiplex PCR. The sample yields approximately 160,000 clones, around 92% seen once. Source material: PBMCs. These receptors came from a man aged 18-30 years in good health and CMV-seropositive. Both conserved end residues are part of each CDR3. A D gene is named only where the DNA matches it firmly. Not all rows give a size; the values are once, few, many and, for expanded clones, a class.

clone_size j_call d_call v_call cdr3_aa cdr3_nt
- TRBJ2-5 - TRBV7-9 CASSLYQETQYF TGTGCCAGCAGCCTTTACCAAGAGACCCAGTACTTC
- TRBJ2-5 TRBD1 TRBV5-4 CASSTQGRNQETQYF TGTGCCAGCAGCACACAGGGGCGGAATCAAGAGACCCAGTACTTC
- TRBJ2-7 TRBD1 TRBV7-8 CASSYGQDFRVYF TGTGCCAGCAGCTATGGACAGGACTTCCGGGTGTACTTC
- TRBJ2-3 TRBD2 TRBV27 CASSFSGTILADTQYF TGTGCCAGCAGTTTCTCCGGGACTATCCTGGCAGATACGCAGTATTTT
- TRBJ2-2 TRBD1 TRBV7-7 CASSPEGARTGELFF TGTGCTAGCAGCCCAGAGGGGGCGAGAACCGGGGAGCTGTTTTTT
- TRBJ2-1 - TRBV6-1 CASSEWYPSEQFF TGTGCCAGCAGTGAATGGTACCCTAGTGAGCAGTTCTTC
- TRBJ2-1 - TRBV27 CASSFQGSRNEQFF TGTGCCAGCAGTTTTCAGGGGTCAAGGAATGAGCAGTTCTTC
- TRBJ1-4 TRBD1 TRBV28 CASSLTTGRGEKLFF TGTGCCAGCAGTTTAACGACAGGGCGAGGGGAAAAACTGTTTTTT
- TRBJ2-5 - TRBV18 CASSPPGQSRETQYF TGTGCCAGCTCACCACCCGGACAGTCTCGGGAGACCCAGTACTTC
- TRBJ1-4 - TRBV5-1 CASSPGGIGGDEKLFF TGCGCCAGCAGCCCCGGGGGGATAGGAGGTGATGAAAAACTGTTTTTT
- TRBJ2-7 TRBD2 TRBV9 CASSVAGGDTYEQYF TGTGCCAGCAGCGTAGCGGGGGGGGACACCTACGAGCAGTACTTC
- TRBJ1-2 - TRBV28 CASSSLQALMIYGYTF TGTGCCAGCAGTTCGCTACAGGCCCTAATGATATATGGCTACACCTTC
- TRBJ2-7 - TRBV28 CASKRGYEQYF TGTGCCTCTAAACGGGGCTACGAGCAGTACTTC
- TRBJ1-4 - TRBV5-1 CASSLAGTAEKLFF TGCGCCAGCAGCTTGGCGGGAACAGCTGAAAAACTGTTTTTT
- TRBJ2-3 TRBD2 TRBV7-8 CASVSRGRPREGRTDTQYF TGTGCCAGCGTGAGTCGGGGCAGACCGCGGGAGGGCCGCACAGATACGCAGTATTTT
few TRBJ2-7 - TRBV6-1 CASSESGYEQYF TGTGCCAGCAGTGAATCAGGCTACGAGCAGTACTTC
- TRBJ1-1 TRBD1 TRBV5-1 CASSWGDRGTEAFF TGCGCCAGCAGCTGGGGGGACAGAGGCACTGAAGCTTTCTTT
- TRBJ1-1 TRBD1 TRBV5-4 CASIIQGAGNTEAFF TGTGCCAGCATCATCCAGGGGGCCGGGAACACTGAAGCTTTCTTT
- TRBJ1-1 - TRBV6-5 CASSRQQMNTEAFF TGTGCCAGCAGCCGACAGCAAATGAACACTGAAGCTTTCTTT
- TRBJ2-2 TRBD2 TRBV6-1 CASRTSGTTGELFF TGTGCCAGCAGGACTAGCGGGACCACCGGGGAGCTGTTTTTT
- TRBJ2-5 - TRBV4-1 CASSPGGQETQYF TGCGCCAGCAGCCCAGGGGGGCAAGAGACCCAGTACTTC
- TRBJ2-3 TRBD1 TRBV2 CASRRRDRGADTQYF TGTGCCAGCAGAAGAAGGGACAGGGGGGCAGATACGCAGTATTTT
- TRBJ2-1 TRBD2 TRBV28 CASSPSSGRASEQFF TGTGCCAGCAGCCCATCTAGCGGGAGGGCCAGTGAGCAGTTCTTC
- TRBJ2-7 TRBD2 TRBV28 CASKPGLVAEQYF TGTGCCAGCAAGCCGGGACTAGTTGCCGAGCAGTACTTC
- TRBJ1-4 - TRBV7-9 CASSFVAGREELFF TGTGCCAGCAGCTTCGTGGCGGGGCGGGAGGAACTGTTTTTT
once TRBJ2-3 TRBD2 TRBV6-4 CASSLLAGDLDTQYF TGTGCCAGCAGTCTACTAGCGGGAGATCTAGATACGCAGTATTTT
- TRBJ2-7 TRBD2 TRBV28 CASSSMGTSGRATSGQYF TGTGCCAGCAGTTCCATGGGGACTAGCGGGAGGGCCACCTCTGGGCAGTACTTC
- TRBJ2-7 TRBD2 TRBV9 CASSTREGRYEQYF TGTGCCAGCAGCACCCGGGAGGGCCGCTACGAGCAGTACTTC